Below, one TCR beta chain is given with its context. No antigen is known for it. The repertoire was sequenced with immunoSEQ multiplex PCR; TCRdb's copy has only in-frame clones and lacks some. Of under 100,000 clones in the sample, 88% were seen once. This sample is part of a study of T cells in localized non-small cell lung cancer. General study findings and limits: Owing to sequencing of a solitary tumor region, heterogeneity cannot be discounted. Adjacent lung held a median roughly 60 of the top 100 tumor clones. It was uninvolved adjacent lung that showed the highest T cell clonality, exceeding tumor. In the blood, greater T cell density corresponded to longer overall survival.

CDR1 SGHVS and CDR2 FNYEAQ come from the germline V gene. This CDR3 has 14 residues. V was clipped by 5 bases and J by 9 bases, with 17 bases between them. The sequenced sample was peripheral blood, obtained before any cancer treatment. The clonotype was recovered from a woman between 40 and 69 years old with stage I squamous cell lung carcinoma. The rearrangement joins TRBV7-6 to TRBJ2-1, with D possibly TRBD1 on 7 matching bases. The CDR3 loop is CASSHRGGNSEQFF. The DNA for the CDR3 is TGTGCCAGCAGCCACAGGGGAGGCAATAGTGAGCAGTTCTTC.